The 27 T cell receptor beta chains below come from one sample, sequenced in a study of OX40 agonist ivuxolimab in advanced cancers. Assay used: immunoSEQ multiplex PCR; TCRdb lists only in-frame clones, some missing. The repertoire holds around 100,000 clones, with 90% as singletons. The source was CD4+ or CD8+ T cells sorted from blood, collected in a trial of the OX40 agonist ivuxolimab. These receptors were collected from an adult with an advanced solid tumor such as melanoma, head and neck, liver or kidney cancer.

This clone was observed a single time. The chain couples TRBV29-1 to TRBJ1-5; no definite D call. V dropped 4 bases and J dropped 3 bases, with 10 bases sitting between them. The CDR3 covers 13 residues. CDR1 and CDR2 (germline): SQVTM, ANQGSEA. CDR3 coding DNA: TGCAGCGTTGCTCCAGGACCCAATCAGCCCCAGCATTTT. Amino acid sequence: CSVAPGPNQPQHF.

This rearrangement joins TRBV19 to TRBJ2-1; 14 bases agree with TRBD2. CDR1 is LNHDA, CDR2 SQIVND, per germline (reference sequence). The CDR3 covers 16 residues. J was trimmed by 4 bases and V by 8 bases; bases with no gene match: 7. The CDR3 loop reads CASLGTSGRRYNEQFF. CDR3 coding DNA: TGTGCCAGTCTAGGGACTAGCGGGAGACGGTACAATGAGCAGTTCTTC.

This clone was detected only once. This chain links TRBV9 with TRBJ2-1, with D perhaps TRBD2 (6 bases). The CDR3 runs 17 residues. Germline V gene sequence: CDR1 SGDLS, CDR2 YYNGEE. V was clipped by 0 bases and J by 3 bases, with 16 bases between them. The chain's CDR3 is CASSVGQGGSFYNEQFF. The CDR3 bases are TGTGCCAGCAGCGTAGGGCAGGGAGGTTCTTTCTACAATGAGCAGTTCTTC.

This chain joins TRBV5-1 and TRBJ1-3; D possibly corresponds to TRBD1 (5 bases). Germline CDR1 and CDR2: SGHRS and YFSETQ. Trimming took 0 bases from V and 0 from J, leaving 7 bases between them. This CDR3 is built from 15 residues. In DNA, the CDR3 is TGCGCCAGCAGCTTGGGGGGGTTCTCTGGAAACACCATATATTTT. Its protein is CASSLGGFSGNTIYF.

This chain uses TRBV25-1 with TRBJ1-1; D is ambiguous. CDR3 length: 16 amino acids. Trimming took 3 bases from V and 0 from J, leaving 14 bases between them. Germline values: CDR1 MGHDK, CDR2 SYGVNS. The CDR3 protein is CASSDRLQSMNTEAFF. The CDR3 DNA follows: TGTGCCAGCAGTGACCGTTTACAGAGTATGAACACTGAAGCTTTCTTT.

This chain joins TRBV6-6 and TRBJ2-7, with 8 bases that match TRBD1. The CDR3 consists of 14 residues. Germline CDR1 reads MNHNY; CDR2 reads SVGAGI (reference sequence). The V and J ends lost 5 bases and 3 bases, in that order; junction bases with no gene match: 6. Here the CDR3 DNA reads TGTGCCAGCAGTCGGGACAGGTCCTACTACGAGCAGTACTTC. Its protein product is CASSRDRSYYEQYF.

CDR3 nucleotide sequence: TGTGCCTGGAGTGTATATGCGGGGAATTCACCCCTCCACTTT. This translates into CAWSVYAGNSPLHF. V and J are TRBV30 and TRBJ1-6; no clear D gene. Per germline, CDR1 GTSNPN and CDR2 SVGIG (reference sequence). Between the trimmed V and J ends, which lost 0 bases and 7 bases, there was a span of 10 bases. This CDR3 is built from 14 residues.

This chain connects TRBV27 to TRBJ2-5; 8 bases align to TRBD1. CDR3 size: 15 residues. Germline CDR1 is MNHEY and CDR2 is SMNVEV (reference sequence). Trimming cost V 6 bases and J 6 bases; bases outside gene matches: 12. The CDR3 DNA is TGTGCCAGCAGCCACGGGACAGGAAGGGGCCAGACCCAGTACTTC. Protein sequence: CASSHGTGRGQTQYF.

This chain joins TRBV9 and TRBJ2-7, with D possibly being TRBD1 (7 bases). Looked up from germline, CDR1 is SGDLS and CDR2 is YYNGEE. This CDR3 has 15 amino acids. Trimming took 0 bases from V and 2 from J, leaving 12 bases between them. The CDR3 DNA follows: TGTGCCAGCAGCGTAGGCGGGACAGTAACCTACGAGCAGTACTTC. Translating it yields CASSVGGTVTYEQYF.

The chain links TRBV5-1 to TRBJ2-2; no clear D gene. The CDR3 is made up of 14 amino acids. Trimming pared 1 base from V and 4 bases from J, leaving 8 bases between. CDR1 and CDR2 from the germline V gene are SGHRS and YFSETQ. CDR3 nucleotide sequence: TGCGCCAGCAGCTTGCGCAGTCGCACCGGGGAGCTGTTTTTT. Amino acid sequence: CASSLRSRTGELFF.

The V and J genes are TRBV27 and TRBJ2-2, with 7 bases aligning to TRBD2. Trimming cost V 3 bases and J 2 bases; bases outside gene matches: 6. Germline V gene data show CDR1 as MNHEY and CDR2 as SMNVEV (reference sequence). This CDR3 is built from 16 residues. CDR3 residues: CASSFGLAVNTGELFF. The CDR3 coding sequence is TGTGCCAGCAGTTTTGGCCTAGCGGTTAACACCGGGGAGCTGTTTTTT.

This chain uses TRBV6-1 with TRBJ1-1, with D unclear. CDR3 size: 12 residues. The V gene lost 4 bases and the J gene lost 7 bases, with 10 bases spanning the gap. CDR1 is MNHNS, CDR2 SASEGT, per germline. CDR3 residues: CASSVGAREAFF. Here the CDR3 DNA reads TGTGCCAGCAGTGTCGGAGCTCGTGAAGCTTTCTTT.

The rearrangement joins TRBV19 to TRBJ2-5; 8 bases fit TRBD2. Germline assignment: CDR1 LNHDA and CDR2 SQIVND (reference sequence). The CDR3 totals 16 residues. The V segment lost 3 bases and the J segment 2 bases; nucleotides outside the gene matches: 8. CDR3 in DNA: TGTGCCAGTAGTATTTCGACGGGAGGGCGTCAAGAGACCCAGTACTTC. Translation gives CASSISTGGRQETQYF.

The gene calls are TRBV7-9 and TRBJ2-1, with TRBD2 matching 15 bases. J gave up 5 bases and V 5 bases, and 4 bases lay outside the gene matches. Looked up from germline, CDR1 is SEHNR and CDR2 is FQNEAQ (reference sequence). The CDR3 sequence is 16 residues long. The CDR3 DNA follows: TGTGCCAGCAGCATAGGACTAGCGGGAGGGGACAATGAGCAGTTCTTC. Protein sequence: CASSIGLAGGDNEQFF.

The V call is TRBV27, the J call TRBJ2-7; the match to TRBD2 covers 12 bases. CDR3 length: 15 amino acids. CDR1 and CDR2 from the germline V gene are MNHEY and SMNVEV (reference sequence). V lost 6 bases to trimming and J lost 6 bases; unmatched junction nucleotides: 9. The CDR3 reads CASRIPGLAGFEQYF. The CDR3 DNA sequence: TGTGCCAGCAGAATCCCGGGACTAGCGGGCTTCGAGCAGTACTTC.

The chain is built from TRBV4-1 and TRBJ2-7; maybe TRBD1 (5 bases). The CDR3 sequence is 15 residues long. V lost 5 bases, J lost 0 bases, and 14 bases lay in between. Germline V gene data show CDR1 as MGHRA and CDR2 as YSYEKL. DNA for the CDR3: TGCGCCAGCAGCTTACCCAGGGCAGGCTCCTACGAGCAGTACTTC. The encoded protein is CASSLPRAGSYEQYF.

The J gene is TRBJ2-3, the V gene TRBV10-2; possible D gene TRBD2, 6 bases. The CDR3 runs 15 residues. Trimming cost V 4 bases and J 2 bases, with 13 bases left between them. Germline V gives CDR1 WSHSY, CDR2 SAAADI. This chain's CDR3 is CASSVSSGPTDTQYF. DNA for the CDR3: TGCGCCAGCAGTGTTAGTAGCGGACCCACAGATACGCAGTATTTT.

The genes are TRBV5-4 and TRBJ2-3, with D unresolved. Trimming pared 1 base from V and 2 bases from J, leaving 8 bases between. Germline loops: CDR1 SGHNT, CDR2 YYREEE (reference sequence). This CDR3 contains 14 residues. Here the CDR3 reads CASSLSSLTDTQYF. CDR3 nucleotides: TGTGCCAGCAGCTTGTCCAGTCTCACAGATACGCAGTATTTT.

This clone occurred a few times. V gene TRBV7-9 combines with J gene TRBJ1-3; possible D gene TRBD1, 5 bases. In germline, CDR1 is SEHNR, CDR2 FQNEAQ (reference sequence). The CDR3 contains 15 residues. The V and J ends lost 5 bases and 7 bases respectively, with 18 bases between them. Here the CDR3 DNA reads TGTGCCAGCAGCAAGTCAGGGAGGGATGGGAACACCATATATTTT. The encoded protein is CASSKSGRDGNTIYF.

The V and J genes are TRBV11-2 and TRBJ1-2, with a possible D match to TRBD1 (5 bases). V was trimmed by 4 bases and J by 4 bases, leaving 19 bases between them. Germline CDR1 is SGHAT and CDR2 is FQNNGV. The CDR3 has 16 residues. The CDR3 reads CASSWNRGRMGYGYTF. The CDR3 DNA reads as TGTGCCAGCAGCTGGAATCGGGGCAGGATGGGCTATGGCTACACCTTC. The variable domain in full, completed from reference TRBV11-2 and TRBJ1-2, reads EAGVAQSPRYKIIEKRQSVAFWCNPISGHATLYWYQQILGQGPKLLIQFQNNGVVDDSQLPKDRFSAERLKGVDSTLKIQPAKLEDSAVYLCASSWNRGRMGYGYTFGSGTRLTVV.

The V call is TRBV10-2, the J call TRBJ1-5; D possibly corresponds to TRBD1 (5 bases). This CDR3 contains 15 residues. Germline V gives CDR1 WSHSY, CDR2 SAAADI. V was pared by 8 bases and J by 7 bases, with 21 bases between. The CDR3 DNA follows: TGCGCCAGCTCCGCTGGGGGGGGGACGGGGCAGCCCCAGCATTTT. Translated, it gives CASSAGGGTGQPQHF.

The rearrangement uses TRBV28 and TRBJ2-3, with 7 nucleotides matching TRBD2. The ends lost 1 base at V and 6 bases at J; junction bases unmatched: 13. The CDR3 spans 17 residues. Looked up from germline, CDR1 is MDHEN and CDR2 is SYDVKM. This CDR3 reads CASSLLFGGLVGDTQYF. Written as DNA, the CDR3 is TGTGCCAGCAGTTTATTATTCGGCGGACTAGTGGGGGATACGCAGTATTTT.

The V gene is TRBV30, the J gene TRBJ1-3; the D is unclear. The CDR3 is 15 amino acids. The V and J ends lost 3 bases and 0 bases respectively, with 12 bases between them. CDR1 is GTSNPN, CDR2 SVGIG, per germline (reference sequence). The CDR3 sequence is CAWSPTASSGNTIYF. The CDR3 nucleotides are TGTGCCTGGAGCCCAACAGCGAGCTCTGGAAACACCATATATTTT.

This CDR3 reads CASSLVGARIGYTF. The CDR3 nucleotides are TGTGCCAGCAGTCTTGTAGGGGCTCGGATTGGCTACACCTTC. The chain combines TRBV28 with TRBJ1-2; weak D call: TRBD1 (5 bases). With 5 bases removed from V and 7 bases from J, the gap between germline ends came to 17 bases. The CDR3 is made up of 14 amino acids. The germline CDR1 and CDR2 sequences are MDHEN and SYDVKM.

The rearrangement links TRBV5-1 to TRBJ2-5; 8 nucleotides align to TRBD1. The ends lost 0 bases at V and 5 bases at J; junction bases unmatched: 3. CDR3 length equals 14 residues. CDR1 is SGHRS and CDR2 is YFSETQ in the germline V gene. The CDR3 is CASSLDRGTETQYF. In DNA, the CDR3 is TGCGCCAGCAGCTTGGACAGGGGGACGGAGACCCAGTACTTC.

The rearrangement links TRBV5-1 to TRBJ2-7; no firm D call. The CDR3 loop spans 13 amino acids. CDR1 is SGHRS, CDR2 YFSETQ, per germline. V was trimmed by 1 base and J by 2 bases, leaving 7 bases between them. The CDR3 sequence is CASSLMGPYEQYF. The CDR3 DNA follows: TGCGCCAGCAGCTTGATGGGCCCCTACGAGCAGTACTTC.

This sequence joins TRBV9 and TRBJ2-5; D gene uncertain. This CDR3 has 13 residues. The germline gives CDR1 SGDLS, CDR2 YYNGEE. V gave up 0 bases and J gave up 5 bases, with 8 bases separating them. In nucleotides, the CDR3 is TGTGCCAGCAGCGTAGCTGGTTCGGAGACCCAGTACTTC. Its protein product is CASSVAGSETQYF. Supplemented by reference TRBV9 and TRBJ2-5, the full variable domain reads DSGVTQTPKHLITATGQRVTLRCSPRSGDLSVYWYQQSLDQGLQFLIQYYNGEERAKGNILERFSAQQFPDLHSELNLSSLELGDSALYFCASSVAGSETQYFGPGTRLLVL.